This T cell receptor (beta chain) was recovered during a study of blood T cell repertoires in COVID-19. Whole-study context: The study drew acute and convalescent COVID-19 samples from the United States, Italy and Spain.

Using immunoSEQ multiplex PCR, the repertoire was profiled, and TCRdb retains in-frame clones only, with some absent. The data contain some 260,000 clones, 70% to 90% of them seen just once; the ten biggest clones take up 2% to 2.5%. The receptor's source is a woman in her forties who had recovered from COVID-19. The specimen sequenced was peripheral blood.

The CDR3 region is CASSPQNEQFF. In DNA form, the CDR3 reads TGTGCCAGCAGCCCCCAAAATGAGCAGTTCTTC. The V call is TRBV7-2, the J call TRBJ2-1; D remains ambiguous. V lost 5 bases to trimming and J lost 7 bases, with 6 bases between them. Looked up from germline, CDR1 is SGHTA and CDR2 is FQGNSA. CDR3 length: 11 residues.